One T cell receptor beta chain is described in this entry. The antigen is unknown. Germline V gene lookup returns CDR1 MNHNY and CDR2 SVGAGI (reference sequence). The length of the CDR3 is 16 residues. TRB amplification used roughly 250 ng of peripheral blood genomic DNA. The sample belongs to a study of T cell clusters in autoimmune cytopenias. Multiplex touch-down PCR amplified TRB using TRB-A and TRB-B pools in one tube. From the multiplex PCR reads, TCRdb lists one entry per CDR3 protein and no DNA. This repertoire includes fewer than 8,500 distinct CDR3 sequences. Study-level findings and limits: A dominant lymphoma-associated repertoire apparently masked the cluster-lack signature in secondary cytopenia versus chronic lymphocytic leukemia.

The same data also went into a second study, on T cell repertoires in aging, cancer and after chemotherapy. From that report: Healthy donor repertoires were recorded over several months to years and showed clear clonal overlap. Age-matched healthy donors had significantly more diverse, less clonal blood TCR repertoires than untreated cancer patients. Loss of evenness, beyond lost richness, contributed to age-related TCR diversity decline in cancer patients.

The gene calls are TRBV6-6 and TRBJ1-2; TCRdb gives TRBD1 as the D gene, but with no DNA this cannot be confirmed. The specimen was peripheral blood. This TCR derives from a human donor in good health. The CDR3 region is CASSYSQLTGPYGYTF.